These 2 T cell receptor beta chains were all obtained from the same sample, sequenced in a study of shared clonotypes between healthy human individuals. The data were produced by immunoSEQ multiplex PCR, yet TCRdb's version contains in-frame clones alone and is incomplete. Altogether 2.3 million or so clones are present, approximately 95% being singletons, with the ten largest covering 0.35% to 0.5%. The sample consisted of naive CD4+ T cells from PBMCs. Specified subset: CD45RA+ positively selected. Receptors originate from a man aged 18 to 30 in good health. Some clones in this sample may be carry-over from other donors' samples.

This clone came up a few times. The V gene is TRBV30, the J gene TRBJ1-2; D uncertain. The CDR3 totals 12 residues. V lost 1 base and J 11 bases, leaving 14 bases between the germline ends. Germline V lookup: CDR1 GTSNPN, CDR2 SVGIG (reference sequence). The CDR3 coding sequence is TGTGCCTGGAGTGGGAGGTTCACGGGGTACACCTTC. The encoded protein is CAWSGRFTGYTF.

This clone has just one count. V and J are TRBV28 and TRBJ1-4, with 7 bases that match TRBD1. Germline loops: CDR1 MDHEN, CDR2 SYDVKM. The CDR3 has 13 residues. The V gene end was trimmed by 7 bases and the J gene end by 5 bases; junction bases not matched to a gene: 4. CDR3 sequence (DNA): TGTGCCAGCAACCCGGGACAGAATGAAAAACTGTTTTTT. Encoded protein: CASNPGQNEKLFF.